The 6 T cell receptor beta chains in this list originate from one sample, sequenced in a study of spatial heterogeneity in lung cancer. TCRdb re-analysed the 5' RACE reads in MiXCR, keeping a single row per CDR3 protein. The repertoire includes about 1,500 distinct CDR3 sequences, about 7% of them detected once, and about a tenth sits in the top ten. No antigen has been assigned to these receptors. The time point was: sample taken at primary tumor resection. Study-level findings and limits: Counts that tracked tumor mutation counts were those of expanded intratumoral alpha and beta TCRs.

The sequenced sample was lung tumor tissue, obtained at surgery. The receptor source for this set is a female donor with early-stage non-small cell lung cancer.

By its share, this clonotype is large. The chain is built from TRBV5-4 and TRBJ2-3, with D tentatively TRBD1 (5 bases). V lost 3 bases to trimming and J lost 8 bases, with 13 bases between them. CDR3 size: 13 residues. Germline CDR1 and CDR2: SGHNT and YYREEE (reference sequence). In nucleotides, the CDR3 is TGTGCCAGCAGCTACCGAGCCCAGGGTACGCAGTATTTT. It encodes CASSYRAQGTQYF.

This clonotype is medium-sized within its sample. The rearrangement uses TRBV29-1 and TRBJ2-5; D is undetermined. The CDR3 loop spans 12 amino acids. Germline V gene lookup returns CDR1 SQVTM and CDR2 ANQGSEA. V dropped 8 bases and J dropped 4 bases, with 14 bases sitting between them. CDR3 sequence (DNA): TGCAGCTCGCTGGCCCCGGGAGAGACCCAGTACTTC. Protein sequence: CSSLAPGETQYF. Combining the CDR3 with reference TRBV29-1 and TRBJ2-5 gives the whole variable domain SAVISQKPSRDICQRGTSLTIQCQVDSQVTMMFWYRQQPGQSLTLIATANQGSEATYESGFVIDKFPISRPNLTFSTLTVSNMSPEDSSIYLCSSLAPGETQYFGPGTRLLVL.

The chain is built from TRBV2 and TRBJ2-5; D might be TRBD2 (5 bases). This CDR3 is 12 amino acids long. Germline CDR1 SNHLY, CDR2 FYNNEI. Between the trimmed V and J ends, which lost 3 bases and 3 bases, there was a span of 5 bases. CDR3 coding DNA: TGTGCCAGCAGTGAGGAGGAAGAGACCCAGTACTTC. Its translation: CASSEEEETQYF.

This clonotype is medium-sized within its sample. The chain couples TRBV12-3 or TRBV12-4 to TRBJ2-2; 11 bases are shared with TRBD2. The ends lost 3 bases at V and 1 base at J; junction bases unmatched: 1. This CDR3 has 16 amino acids. The CDR3 DNA reads TGTGCCAGCAGTTTTAGCGGGAGGGAGAACACCGGGGAGCTGTTTTTT. It specifies CASSFSGRENTGELFF.

In its sample, this clonotype ranks as medium-sized. The chain has TRBV28 and TRBJ2-1, with D perhaps assigned TRBD1 or TRBD2 (5 bases each). Between the trimmed V and J ends, which lost 6 bases and 2 bases, there was a span of 14 bases. This CDR3 spans 15 amino acids. Per the germline V gene, CDR1 is MDHEN and CDR2 is SYDVKM. CDR3 loop: CASRRGVGTYNEQFF. The CDR3 DNA reads TGTGCCAGCAGAAGAGGGGTTGGCACCTACAATGAGCAGTTCTTC.

This clonotype is deemed large. V gene TRBV7-7 combines with J gene TRBJ1-1, with unresolved D. Germline CDR1 reads SSHAT; CDR2 reads FNYEAQ (reference sequence). The CDR3 extends over 12 amino acids. V was clipped by 0 bases and J by 9 bases, with 8 bases between them. CDR3 protein: CASSLAATKAFF. For the CDR3, the DNA is TGTGCCAGCAGCTTAGCCGCTACAAAAGCTTTCTTT.